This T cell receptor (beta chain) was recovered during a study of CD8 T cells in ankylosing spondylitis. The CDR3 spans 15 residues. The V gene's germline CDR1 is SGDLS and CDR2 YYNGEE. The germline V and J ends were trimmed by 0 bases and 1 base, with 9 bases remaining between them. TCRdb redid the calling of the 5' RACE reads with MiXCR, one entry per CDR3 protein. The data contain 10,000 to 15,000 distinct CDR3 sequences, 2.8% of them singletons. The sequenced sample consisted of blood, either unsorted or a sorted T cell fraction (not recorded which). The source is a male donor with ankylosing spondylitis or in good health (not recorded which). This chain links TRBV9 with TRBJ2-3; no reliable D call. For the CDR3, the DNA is TGTGCCAGCAGCGTAGTCCCCGACGGCACAGATACGCAGTATTTT. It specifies CASSVVPDGTDTQYF.